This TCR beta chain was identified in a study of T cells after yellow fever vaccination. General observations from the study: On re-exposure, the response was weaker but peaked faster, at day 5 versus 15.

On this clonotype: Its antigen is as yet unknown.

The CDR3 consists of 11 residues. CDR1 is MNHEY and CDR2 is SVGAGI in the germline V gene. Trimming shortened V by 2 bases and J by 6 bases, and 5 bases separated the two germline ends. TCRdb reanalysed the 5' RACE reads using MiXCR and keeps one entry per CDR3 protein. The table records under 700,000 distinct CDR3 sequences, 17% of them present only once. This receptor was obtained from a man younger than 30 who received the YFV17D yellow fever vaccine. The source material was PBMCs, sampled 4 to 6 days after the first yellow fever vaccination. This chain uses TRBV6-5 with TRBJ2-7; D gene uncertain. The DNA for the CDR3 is TGTGCCAGCAGTTACAGGGTCGAGCAGTACTTC. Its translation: CASSYRVEQYF.